The clone carrying this T cell receptor (beta chain) was recorded many times. These data come from a study of T cells of healthy individuals. TCRdb processed the 5' RACE reads anew with MiXCR; each CDR3 protein has one entry. The table has 60,000 to 75,000 distinct CDR3 sequences, roughly 16% seen once; the top ten hold around 4.6%. This CDR3 comprises 14 residues. With V trimmed by 3 bases and J by 6 bases, 5 bases remained unmatched. Germline CDR1 is SQVTM and CDR2 is ANQGSEA. This receptor was identified in a human donor in good health. The chain uses TRBV29-1 and TRBJ1-4, with TRBD1 matching 9 bases. The CDR3: CSVDSGQGDEKLFF. CDR3 coding DNA: TGCAGCGTTGATTCGGGACAGGGAGATGAAAAACTGTTTTTT.